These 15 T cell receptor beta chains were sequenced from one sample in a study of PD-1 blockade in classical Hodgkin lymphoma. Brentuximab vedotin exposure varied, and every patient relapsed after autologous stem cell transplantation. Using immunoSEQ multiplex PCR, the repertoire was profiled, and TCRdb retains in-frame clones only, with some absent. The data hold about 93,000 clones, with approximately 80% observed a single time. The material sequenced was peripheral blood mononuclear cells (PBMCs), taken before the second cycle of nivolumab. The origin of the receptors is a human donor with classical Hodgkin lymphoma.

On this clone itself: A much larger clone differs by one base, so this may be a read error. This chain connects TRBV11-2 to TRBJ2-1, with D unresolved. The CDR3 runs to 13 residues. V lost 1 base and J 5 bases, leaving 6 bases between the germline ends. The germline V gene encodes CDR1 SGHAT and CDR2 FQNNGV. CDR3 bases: TGTGCCAGCAGCTTAGGGCGGCACAATGAGCAGTTCTTC. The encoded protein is CASSLGRHNEQFF.

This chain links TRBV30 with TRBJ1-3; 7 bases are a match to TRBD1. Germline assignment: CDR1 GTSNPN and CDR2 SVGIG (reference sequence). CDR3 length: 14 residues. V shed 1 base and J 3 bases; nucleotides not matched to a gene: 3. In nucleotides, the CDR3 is TGTGCCTGGAGTGCGACAGGGTTTGGAAACACCATATATTTT. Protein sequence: CAWSATGFGNTIYF.

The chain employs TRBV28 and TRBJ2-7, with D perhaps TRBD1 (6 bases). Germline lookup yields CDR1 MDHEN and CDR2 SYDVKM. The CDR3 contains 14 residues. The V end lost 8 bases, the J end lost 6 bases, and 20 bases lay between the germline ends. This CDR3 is CASGGWGRIAEQYF. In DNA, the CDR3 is TGTGCCAGCGGTGGGTGGGGGCGCATAGCCGAGCAGTACTTC.

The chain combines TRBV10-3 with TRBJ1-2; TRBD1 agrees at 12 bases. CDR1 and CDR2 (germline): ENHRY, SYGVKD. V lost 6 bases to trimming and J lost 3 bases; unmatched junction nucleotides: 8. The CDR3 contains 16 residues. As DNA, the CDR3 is TGTGCCATCAGCACCGGGACAGGGGGCGCGGACTATGGCTACACCTTC. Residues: CAISTGTGGADYGYTF.

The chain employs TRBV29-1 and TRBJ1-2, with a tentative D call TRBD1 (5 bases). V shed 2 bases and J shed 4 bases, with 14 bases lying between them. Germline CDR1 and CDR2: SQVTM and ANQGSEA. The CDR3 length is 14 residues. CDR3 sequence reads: CSVEIQVKGYGYTF. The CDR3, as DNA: TGCAGCGTTGAAATACAGGTGAAGGGCTATGGCTACACCTTC.

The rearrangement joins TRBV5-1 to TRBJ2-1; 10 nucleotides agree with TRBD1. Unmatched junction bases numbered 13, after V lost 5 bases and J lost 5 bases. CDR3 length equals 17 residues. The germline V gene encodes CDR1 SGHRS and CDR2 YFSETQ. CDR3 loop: CASSAGTGVLLHNEQFF. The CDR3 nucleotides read TGCGCCAGCAGTGCCGGGACAGGGGTCCTGCTCCACAATGAGCAGTTCTTC.

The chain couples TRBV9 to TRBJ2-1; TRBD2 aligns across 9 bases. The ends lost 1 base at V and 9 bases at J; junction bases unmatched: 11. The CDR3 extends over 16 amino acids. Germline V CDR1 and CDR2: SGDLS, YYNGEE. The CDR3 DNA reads TGTGCCAGCAGCGTAAGGGCGGGAGGGAGTTCGGGTGAGCAGTTCTTC. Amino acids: CASSVRAGGSSGEQFF.

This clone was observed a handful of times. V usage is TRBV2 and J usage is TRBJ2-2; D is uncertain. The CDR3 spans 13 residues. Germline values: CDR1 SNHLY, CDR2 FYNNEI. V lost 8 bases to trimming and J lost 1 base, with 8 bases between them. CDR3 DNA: TGTGCCAGCGCGGCTCAGAACACCGGGGAGCTGTTTTTT. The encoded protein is CASAAQNTGELFF.

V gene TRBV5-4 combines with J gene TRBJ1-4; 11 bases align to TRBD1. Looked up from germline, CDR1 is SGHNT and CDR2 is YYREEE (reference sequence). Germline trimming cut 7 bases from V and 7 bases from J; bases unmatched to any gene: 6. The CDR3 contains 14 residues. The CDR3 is CASAPGTGGEKLFF. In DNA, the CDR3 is TGTGCCAGCGCCCCTGGGACAGGGGGTGAAAAACTGTTTTTT.

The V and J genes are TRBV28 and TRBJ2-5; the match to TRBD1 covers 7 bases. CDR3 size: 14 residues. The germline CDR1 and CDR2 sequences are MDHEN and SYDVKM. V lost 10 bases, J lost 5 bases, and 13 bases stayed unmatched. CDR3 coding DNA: TGTGCCACAAGGGGGCGCTTGCCCAATGAGACCCAGTACTTC. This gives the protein CATRGRLPNETQYF.

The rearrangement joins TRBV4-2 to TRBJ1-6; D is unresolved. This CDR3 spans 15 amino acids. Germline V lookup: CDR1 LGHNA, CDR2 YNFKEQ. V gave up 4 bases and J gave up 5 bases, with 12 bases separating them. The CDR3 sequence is CASSLELGDNSPLHF. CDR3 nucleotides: TGTGCCAGCAGCCTGGAACTTGGAGATAATTCACCCCTCCACTTT.

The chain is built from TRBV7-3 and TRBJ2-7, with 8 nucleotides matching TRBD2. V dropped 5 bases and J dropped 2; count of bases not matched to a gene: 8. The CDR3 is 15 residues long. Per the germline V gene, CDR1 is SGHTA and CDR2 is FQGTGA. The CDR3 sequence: CASSQAAGGPYEQYF. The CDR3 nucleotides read TGTGCCAGCAGCCAAGCCGCGGGAGGCCCCTACGAGCAGTACTTC.

The CDR3 is CASSIDREASQYF. CDR3 nucleotides: TGTGCCAGTAGTATAGATCGGGAAGCCTCGCAGTACTTC. The rearrangement links TRBV19 to TRBJ2-7, with D perhaps matching TRBD2 (5 bases). V lost 0 bases, J lost 9 bases, and 12 bases lay in between. There are 13 residues in the CDR3. Germline CDR1 LNHDA, CDR2 SQIVND (reference sequence).

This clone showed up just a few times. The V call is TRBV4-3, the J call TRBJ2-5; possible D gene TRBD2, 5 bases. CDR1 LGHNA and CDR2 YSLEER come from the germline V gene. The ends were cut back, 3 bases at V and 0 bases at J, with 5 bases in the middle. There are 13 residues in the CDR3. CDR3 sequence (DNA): TGCGCCAGCAGCCAGGACTACCAAGAGACCCAGTACTTC. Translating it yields CASSQDYQETQYF.

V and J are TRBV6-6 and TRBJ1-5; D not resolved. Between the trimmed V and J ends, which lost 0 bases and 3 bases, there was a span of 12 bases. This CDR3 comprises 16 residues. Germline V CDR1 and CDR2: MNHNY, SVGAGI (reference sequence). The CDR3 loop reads CASSYSGSGDNQPQHF. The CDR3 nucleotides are TGTGCCAGCAGTTACTCGGGGAGCGGGGACAATCAGCCCCAGCATTTT.